The 29 T cell receptor beta chains listed next were all sequenced from one sample in a study of human T cells and chemical hapten exposure. TCRdb re-analysed the RACE reads in MiXCR, keeping a single row per CDR3 protein. This repertoire shows under 60,000 distinct CDR3 sequences, about 11% found once; its top ten account for under 2%. This sample's time point: patch test 1, 2 weeks after DPC sensitization. Treatment meaning: therapeutic diphenylcyclopropenone sensitization with weekly scalp DPC. Whole blood, unfractionated, served as the material for total RNA extraction. The sequencing here drew on whole blood, taken in connection with sensitization to the hapten diphenylcyclopropenone (DPC). All receptors derive from a woman in her 40s with alopecia areata. Some clones in this sample may be carry-over from other donors' samples.

This clonotype was seen a few times. The V gene is TRBV5-1, the J gene TRBJ1-1; 8 bases line up with TRBD1. V was pared by 4 bases and J by 4 bases, with 6 bases of the junction left unmatched. The CDR3 extends over 14 amino acids. Germline V gene lookup returns CDR1 SGHRS and CDR2 YFSETQ. The CDR3 sequence is CASSIGQGATEAFF. CDR3 DNA sequence: TGCGCCAGCAGCATCGGACAGGGTGCCACTGAAGCTTTCTTT.

This CDR3 is CASTPGGANVLTF. The CDR3 DNA is TGTGCCAGCACCCCCGGCGGGGCCAACGTCCTGACTTTC. The chain carries TRBV12-3 or TRBV12-4 and TRBJ2-6; D gene ambiguous. The CDR3 extends over 13 amino acids. V was clipped by 7 bases and J by 4 bases, with 8 bases between them.

This clonotype was counted between two and nine times. The J gene is TRBJ2-7, the V gene TRBV20-1; weak D call: TRBD2 (5 bases). V gave up 6 bases and J gave up 4 bases, with 22 bases separating them. This CDR3 is 15 amino acids long. CDR1 and CDR2 from the germline V gene are DFQATT and SNEGSKA (reference sequence). CDR3 DNA: TGCAGTGCGGATTCCGTCCGGGATTCTTCGTACGAGCAGTACTTC. Encoded protein: CSADSVRDSSYEQYF.

The V and J genes are TRBV5-1 and TRBJ1-4, with D perhaps TRBD1 (5 bases). Trimming took 6 bases from V and 5 from J, leaving 14 bases between them. Germline loops: CDR1 SGHRS, CDR2 YFSETQ. The CDR3 length is 14 residues. This CDR3 is CASMEGHRNEKLFF. In DNA, the CDR3 is TGCGCCAGCATGGAGGGGCACCGCAATGAAAAACTGTTTTTT.

This clonotype came up a few times. The genes are TRBV3-1 and TRBJ2-5; maybe TRBD2 (5 bases). CDR3 size: 14 residues. Trimming left V 11 bases short and J 5 bases short, with 21 bases between. CDR1 LGHDT and CDR2 YNNKEL come from the germline V gene (reference sequence). CDR3 region: CAGIPPSRGETQYF. The CDR3 coding sequence is TGTGCCGGCATTCCTCCCTCTCGGGGTGAGACCCAGTACTTC.

The chain uses TRBV29-1 and TRBJ1-4; D is unresolved. CDR1 is SQVTM, CDR2 ANQGSEA, per germline. CDR3 size: 9 residues. The CDR3 reads CYSPEKLFF. DNA of the CDR3: TGCTACAGCCCGGAAAAACTGTTTTTT. Filled out from reference TRBV29-1 and TRBJ1-4, the complete variable domain reads SAVISQKPSRDICQRGTSLTIQCQVDSQVTMMFWYRQQPGQSLTLIATANQGSEATYESGFVIDKFPISRPNLTFSTLTVSNMSPEDSSIYLCYSPEKLFFGSGTQLSVL.

This clonotype appeared a few times. This CDR3 is CSVTYRGVSNEQYF. Here the CDR3 DNA reads TGCAGCGTTACTTACAGGGGAGTATCCAACGAGCAGTACTTC. This chain joins TRBV29-1 and TRBJ2-7; 7 nucleotides align to TRBD1. The V gene end was trimmed by 5 bases and the J gene end by 5 bases; junction bases not matched to a gene: 12. The CDR3 spans 14 residues. Germline V gives CDR1 SQVTM, CDR2 ANQGSEA.

This clonotype came up many times. The V and J genes are TRBV1 and TRBJ2-1; the table assigns TRBD1, which was not confirmed against the DNA. TRBV1 is an annotated pseudogene. The CDR3 is 15 residues long. The CDR3 loop is CTSSLKTGKYNEQFF. CDR3 in DNA: TGCACCAGCAGCCTCAAGACAGGGAAATACAATGAGCAGTTCTTC.

This clonotype appeared many times. V is TRBV24-1 and J is TRBJ1-5, with TRBD1 matching over 8 bases. Germline V gene sequence: CDR1 KGHDR, CDR2 SFDVKD. The length of the CDR3 is 14 residues. Trimming at V came to 10 bases and at J to 6 bases, leaving 10 bases not matched to a gene. Here the CDR3 DNA reads TGTGCCACTCAAGAACAGGGGGTTGGTCAGCCCCAGCATTTT. It translates to CATQEQGVGQPQHF.

This chain connects TRBV4-2 to TRBJ1-3; D ambiguous. CDR1 and CDR2 (germline): LGHNA, YNFKEQ. V was pared by 4 bases and J by 8 bases, with 18 bases between. This CDR3 is 15 amino acids long. The DNA for the CDR3 is TGTGCCAGCAGCCCCCCCGAACGCTTGGCGCACACCATATATTTT. Translating gives CASSPPERLAHTIYF.

The sample holds many counts of this clonotype. The chain is built from TRBV7-9 and TRBJ1-1; a weak D match, TRBD1 (6 bases). The V gene lost 6 bases and the J gene lost 0 bases, with 20 bases spanning the gap. This CDR3 region has 17 residues. Germline V gene sequence: CDR1 SEHNR, CDR2 FQNEAQ (reference sequence). The DNA of the CDR3 is TGTGCCAGCAGTTCCGGGACGAGGGGGACGGTGAACACTGAAGCTTTCTTT. This sequence encodes CASSSGTRGTVNTEAFF.

The CDR3 DNA reads TGTGCCAGCAGCTTGTCATCGACTAGACGTTTAAGAAATGAGCAGTTCTTC. Protein product: CASSLSSTRRLRNEQFF. This chain links TRBV7-9 with TRBJ2-1, with a weak D call TRBD2 (6 bases). V shed 3 bases and J shed 7 bases, with 22 bases lying between them. Germline V lookup: CDR1 SEHNR, CDR2 FQNEAQ (reference sequence). The CDR3 has 17 amino acids.

There are a few counts of this clonotype. The chain uses TRBV7-2 and TRBJ2-6; no definite D call. The CDR3 is 16 residues long. V lost 3 bases and J 0 bases, leaving 9 bases between the germline ends. The germline gives CDR1 SGHTA, CDR2 FQGNSA. This CDR3 reads CASSFASFSGANVLTF. CDR3 nucleotides: TGTGCCAGCAGCTTCGCCAGTTTCTCTGGGGCCAACGTCCTGACTTTC. The full variable domain, completed using reference TRBV7-2 and TRBJ2-6, is GAGVSQSPSNKVTEKGKDVELRCDPISGHTALYWYRQSLGQGLEFLIYFQGNSAPDKSGLPSDRFSAERTGGSVSTLTIQRTQQEDSAVYLCASSFASFSGANVLTFGAGSRLTVL.

This clonotype was seen more than once but under ten times. The V and J genes are TRBV20-1 and TRBJ2-5, with D unresolved. The CDR3 runs 13 residues. V was trimmed by 3 bases and J by 2 bases, leaving 10 bases between them. Germline V CDR1 and CDR2: DFQATT, SNEGSKA (reference sequence). In nucleotides, the CDR3 is TGCAGTGCTAGCAGGACGATGCAAGAGACCCAGTACTTC. Translating it yields CSASRTMQETQYF.

This clonotype occurred a few times. In DNA form, the CDR3 reads TGTGCCAGCAGTGAACTACTAGTGCGTTACAATGAGCAGTTCTTC. Its translation is CASSELLVRYNEQFF. The chain combines TRBV6-1 with TRBJ2-1; D is perhaps TRBD2 (5 bases). The V end lost 2 bases, the J end lost 4 bases, and 12 bases lay between the germline ends. Per germline, CDR1 MNHNS and CDR2 SASEGT. There are 15 residues in the CDR3.

This clonotype came up many times. J is TRBJ2-3 and V is TRBV5-1; D perhaps matches TRBD2 (5 bases). V was cut by 0 bases and J by 6 bases, with 14 bases left in between. This CDR3 region has 15 residues. In germline, CDR1 is SGHRS, CDR2 YFSETQ. CDR3 nucleotides: TGCGCCAGCAGCTTGGCCTCGAGGGCCTGGGATACGCAGTATTTT. Its translation is CASSLASRAWDTQYF.

This clonotype was detected a few times. The chain links TRBV4-3 to TRBJ2-2, with TRBD1 as a possible D gene (6 bases). The germline V gene has CDR1 LGHNA and CDR2 YSLEER. The CDR3 covers 14 residues. V was pared by 4 bases and J by 7 bases, with 13 bases between. As DNA, the CDR3 is TGCGCCAGCAGCCGGGGGCACGATAACGGGGAGCTGTTTTTT. It encodes CASSRGHDNGELFF.

This clonotype was seen at least ten times. This chain links TRBV29-1 with TRBJ2-2; D is perhaps TRBD1 or TRBD2 (5 bases each). The V and J ends lost 4 bases and 3 bases respectively, with 12 bases between them. Germline V CDR1 and CDR2: SQVTM, ANQGSEA. CDR3 length: 14 residues. The DNA for the CDR3 is TGCAGCGTTGCCCGGGACCCATACACCGGGGAGCTGTTTTTT. Protein sequence: CSVARDPYTGELFF.

This clonotype was seen repeatedly, ten times or more. The gene calls are TRBV29-1 and TRBJ1-1; D unclear. The germline gives CDR1 SQVTM, CDR2 ANQGSEA. The V end lost 8 bases, the J end lost 1 base, and 14 bases lay between the germline ends. The CDR3 consists of 13 residues. CDR3: CSCSKAENTEAFF. CDR3 in DNA: TGCAGCTGTTCGAAGGCAGAGAACACTGAAGCTTTCTTT.

This clonotype was counted many times. This sequence joins TRBV18 and TRBJ1-4, with a tentative D call TRBD1 (6 bases). With 2 bases removed from V and 6 bases from J, the gap between germline ends came to 13 bases. Germline V gives CDR1 KGHSH, CDR2 LQKENI. CDR3 length: 15 amino acids. The CDR3 region is CASSPVGALDEKLFF. CDR3 nucleotides: TGTGCCAGCTCACCAGTGGGGGCTTTAGATGAAAAACTGTTTTTT.

This clonotype was seen a few times. CDR3 sequence (DNA): TGCAGCGTATCCGACAGGGTGAACACTGAAGCTTTCTTT. This encodes CSVSDRVNTEAFF. V is TRBV29-1 and J is TRBJ1-1; 7 bases map to TRBD1. V gave up 6 bases and J gave up 0 bases; unmatched junction bases: 4. Germline assignment: CDR1 SQVTM and CDR2 ANQGSEA. CDR3 length: 13 amino acids.

This clonotype was recorded many times. The J gene is TRBJ2-1, the V gene TRBV7-9; D remains unclear. Between the trimmed V and J ends, which lost 5 bases and 0 bases, there was a span of 11 bases. Looked up from germline, CDR1 is SEHNR and CDR2 is FQNEAQ (reference sequence). CDR3 length: 15 amino acids. This chain's CDR3 is CASSGPSSSYNEQFF. Written as DNA, the CDR3 is TGTGCCAGCAGCGGACCGTCGAGCTCCTACAATGAGCAGTTCTTC.

Ten or more counts support this clonotype. V usage is TRBV6-5 and J usage is TRBJ1-1, with a weak D call TRBD1 (5 bases). The germline gives CDR1 MNHEY, CDR2 SVGAGI. Trimming cost V 4 bases and J 3 bases, with 12 bases left between them. The CDR3 extends over 14 amino acids. The CDR3 sequence: CASSLQGGYTEAFF. The CDR3 coding sequence is TGTGCCAGCAGTTTGCAGGGAGGGTACACTGAAGCTTTCTTT.

This clonotype was seen a handful of times. The genes are TRBV29-1 and TRBJ2-3, with 11 bases fitting TRBD1. The germline CDR1 and CDR2 sequences are SQVTM and ANQGSEA. The junction had 4 bases not matched to a gene; V was cut back by 8 bases and J by 6 bases. The CDR3 totals 12 residues. The CDR3 nucleotides are TGCAGCACGGGACAGGGGGTGGATACGCAGTATTTT. Its translation is CSTGQGVDTQYF.

This clonotype was observed many times. V is TRBV28 and J is TRBJ1-1; TRBD1 aligns across 7 bases. This CDR3 spans 15 amino acids. Trimming took 3 bases from V and 4 from J; bases not matched to a gene: 8. CDR1 and CDR2 from the germline V gene are MDHEN and SYDVKM. The DNA for the CDR3 is TGTGCCAGCAGTTTTCCACGACAGGGTGGCACTGAAGCTTTCTTT. It encodes CASSFPRQGGTEAFF.

This clonotype was seen many times. The chain couples TRBV7-9 to TRBJ1-1; 8 bases are shared with TRBD1. V was pared by 2 bases and J by 5 bases, with 4 bases of the junction left unmatched. The length of the CDR3 is 14 residues. CDR1 and CDR2 from the germline V gene are SEHNR and FQNEAQ (reference sequence). The CDR3: CASSLQGARTEAFF. Here the CDR3 DNA reads TGTGCCAGCAGCTTACAGGGGGCGAGGACTGAAGCTTTCTTT.

This clonotype was found many times. The chain is built from TRBV18 and TRBJ2-7, with 7 bases matching TRBD1. Germline V gene data show CDR1 as KGHSH and CDR2 as LQKENI. V lost 2 bases to trimming and J lost 7 bases; unmatched junction nucleotides: 8. The CDR3 length is 14 residues. The DNA for the CDR3 is TGTGCCAGCTCACCAGGGGGACAGAGGCCTGAGCAGTACTTC. Its protein product is CASSPGGQRPEQYF.

The chain is built from TRBV12-3 or TRBV12-4 and TRBJ2-1; TRBD2 agrees at 8 bases. The CDR3 has 16 residues. Trimming took 5 bases from V and 0 from J; bases not matched to a gene: 6. The DNA of the CDR3 is TGTGCCAGCAGTGCTCGACTAGCGAGCTCCTACAATGAGCAGTTCTTC. Its protein product is CASSARLASSYNEQFF.

The chain links TRBV24-1 to TRBJ2-1; the match to TRBD2 covers 9 bases. The CDR3 has 12 residues. The junction had 1 base not matched to a gene; V was cut back by 4 bases and J by 10 bases. Germline V gene lookup returns CDR1 KGHDR and CDR2 SFDVKD. CDR3 coding DNA: TGTGCCACCAGTGAACTAGCGGGCGAGCAGTTCTTC. Its protein product is CATSELAGEQFF.